Listed below are T cell receptor beta chains from one sample, sequenced in a study of response to subunit inactivated influenza vaccine. MiXCR was run by TCRdb on the RT-PCR reads, yielding one entry per CDR3 protein. This table holds hundreds of thousands of distinct CDR3 sequences, 11% found once. The sample was also reused in another study, on T cells expressing NK-cell markers.

The material was PBMCs from blood, obtained on the day of vaccination. These receptors originate from a man aged 45-60 years who received an inactivated influenza vaccine. Each CDR3 is given with its conserved first and last residue. Fields, in order: J gene, clone size, D gene, V gene, CDR3 DNA, CDR3 protein. A D gene is named only where the DNA matches it firmly. Size values are once, few and many counts, or a class for expanded clones, and some rows have none.

J gene: TRBJ2-3
clone size: NA
D gene: NA
V gene: TRBV24-1
CDR3 DNA: TGTGCCACCAGTGATTCAAGAATTGGACTAGATACGCAGTATTTT
CDR3 protein: CATSDSRIGLDTQYF

J gene: TRBJ2-1
clone size: NA
D gene: NA
V gene: TRBV7-2
CDR3 DNA: TGTGCCAGCAGCTTAGTAGGGGGCGGGGGGAATGAGCAGTTCTTC
CDR3 protein: CASSLVGGGGNEQFF

J gene: TRBJ1-2
clone size: NA
D gene: NA
V gene: TRBV25-1
CDR3 DNA: TGTGCCAGCAGGGCTCAGGGGCCCGGTGCCTACACCTTC
CDR3 protein: CASRAQGPGAYTF

J gene: TRBJ2-2
clone size: NA
D gene: TRBD2
V gene: TRBV4-3
CDR3 DNA: TGCGCCAGCAGCCAAGATGGTTGGACTAGCGGGAGTAGCGGGGAGCTGTTTTTT
CDR3 protein: CASSQDGWTSGSSGELFF

J gene: TRBJ1-4
clone size: NA
D gene: NA
V gene: TRBV7-9
CDR3 DNA: TGTGCCAGCAGCCGGAGGGACACCGAAAAACTGTTTTTT
CDR3 protein: CASSRRDTEKLFF

J gene: TRBJ2-1
clone size: few
D gene: NA
V gene: TRBV12-3/TRBV12-4
CDR3 DNA: TGTGCCAGCAGTTTAGGCGTCGCGATTTCCTACAATGAGCAGTTCTTC
CDR3 protein: CASSLGVAISYNEQFF

J gene: TRBJ1-2
clone size: NA
D gene: NA
V gene: TRBV12-3/TRBV12-4
CDR3 DNA: TGTGCCAGCAATACCTCCCCTAACTATGGCTACACCTTC
CDR3 protein: CASNTSPNYGYTF

J gene: TRBJ2-2
clone size: NA
D gene: TRBD1
V gene: TRBV6-2/TRBV6-3
CDR3 DNA: TGTGCCAGCAGTACATGGGACAGGGATAACACCGGGGAGCTGTTTTTT
CDR3 protein: CASSTWDRDNTGELFF

J gene: TRBJ2-5
clone size: few
D gene: NA
V gene: TRBV5-1
CDR3 DNA: TGCGCCAGCAGCCTGGCGGTGCGTTCCGAGACCCAGTACTTC
CDR3 protein: CASSLAVRSETQYF

J gene: TRBJ1-2
clone size: NA
D gene: TRBD1
V gene: TRBV5-1
CDR3 DNA: TGCGCCAGCAGCTTGGGTACAGGGGGGCACTATGGCTACACCTTC
CDR3 protein: CASSLGTGGHYGYTF

J gene: TRBJ1-5
clone size: many
D gene: NA
V gene: TRBV20-1
CDR3 DNA: TGCAGTGCTGGCCCGGGGGCCGTTCAGCCCCAGCATTTT
CDR3 protein: CSAGPGAVQPQHF

J gene: TRBJ2-5
clone size: NA
D gene: TRBD2
V gene: TRBV7-9
CDR3 DNA: TGTGCCAGCAGCGCGAAACTAGCGGCGGAACAAGAGACCCAGTACTTC
CDR3 protein: CASSAKLAAEQETQYF

J gene: TRBJ2-7
clone size: NA
D gene: TRBD2
V gene: TRBV12-3/TRBV12-4
CDR3 DNA: TGTGCCAGCAGGATAACTAGCGGGGTTTACGAGCAGTACTTC
CDR3 protein: CASRITSGVYEQYF

J gene: TRBJ1-5
clone size: NA
D gene: TRBD1
V gene: TRBV12-3/TRBV12-4
CDR3 DNA: TGTGCCAGCAGTTTTTCCCAGGGGGCGAGACAGCCCCAGCATTTT
CDR3 protein: CASSFSQGARQPQHF

J gene: TRBJ2-3
clone size: NA
D gene: NA
V gene: TRBV29-1
CDR3 DNA: TGCAGCGCCGACCCAGGGTATAGCACAGATACGCAGTATTTT
CDR3 protein: CSADPGYSTDTQYF

J gene: TRBJ2-1
clone size: few
D gene: NA
V gene: TRBV4-3
CDR3 DNA: TGCGCCAGCAGCCAAGATGAGGTCGGGAGTCTGGTTTACAATGAGCAGTTCTTC
CDR3 protein: CASSQDEVGSLVYNEQFF

J gene: TRBJ2-3
clone size: few
D gene: NA
V gene: TRBV28
CDR3 DNA: TGTGCCAGCAACGTTGGGACTAGCACAGATACGCAGTATTTT
CDR3 protein: CASNVGTSTDTQYF

J gene: TRBJ2-1
clone size: many
D gene: NA
V gene: TRBV5-1
CDR3 DNA: TGCGCCAGCAGCTTGGTGGGCAGTACCTACAATGAGCAGTTCTTC
CDR3 protein: CASSLVGSTYNEQFF

J gene: TRBJ2-5
clone size: NA
D gene: NA
V gene: TRBV28
CDR3 DNA: TGTGCCAGCAGTTGGACGGGAGTTGGGGGGACCCAGTACTTC
CDR3 protein: CASSWTGVGGTQYF

J gene: TRBJ2-7
clone size: NA
D gene: TRBD1
V gene: TRBV12-3/TRBV12-4
CDR3 DNA: TGTGCCAGCAGTCGACGGACAGGGCCCACCGAGCAGTACTTC
CDR3 protein: CASSRRTGPTEQYF

J gene: TRBJ2-3
clone size: few
D gene: NA
V gene: TRBV11-2
CDR3 DNA: TGTGCCAGCGGATTTCTGGGCAAGAGCACAGATACGCAGTATTTT
CDR3 protein: CASGFLGKSTDTQYF

J gene: TRBJ2-2
clone size: NA
D gene: NA
V gene: TRBV12-3/TRBV12-4
CDR3 DNA: TGTGCCAGCAGCCCAGTTGTGACGAACGGGGAGCTGTTTTTT
CDR3 protein: CASSPVVTNGELFF

J gene: TRBJ1-6
clone size: NA
D gene: NA
V gene: TRBV12-3/TRBV12-4
CDR3 DNA: TGTGCCAGCAGTTTACGTGTGGGGGATTCACCCCTCCACTTT
CDR3 protein: CASSLRVGDSPLHF

J gene: TRBJ2-1
clone size: few
D gene: TRBD2
V gene: TRBV24-1
CDR3 DNA: TGTGCCACCAGTGCCGTTCCAGGAGCGGGAGGCCATGAGCAGTTCTTC
CDR3 protein: CATSAVPGAGGHEQFF

J gene: TRBJ2-4
clone size: NA
D gene: NA
V gene: TRBV21-1
CDR3 DNA: TGTGCCAGCAGCAAAGGGGGGACAGTTCATTTAGCCAAAAACATTCAGTACTTC
CDR3 protein: CASSKGGTVHLAKNIQYF

J gene: TRBJ2-5
clone size: few
D gene: TRBD1
V gene: TRBV2
CDR3 DNA: TGTGCCAGCAGTAGACCGGGACAGGGGCCCGAGACCCAGTACTTC
CDR3 protein: CASSRPGQGPETQYF

J gene: TRBJ2-1
clone size: few
D gene: NA
V gene: TRBV7-9
CDR3 DNA: TGTGCCAGCAGCTTATATCGTGATGAGCAGTTCTTC
CDR3 protein: CASSLYRDEQFF

J gene: TRBJ2-1
clone size: few
D gene: NA
V gene: TRBV2
CDR3 DNA: TGTGCCAGCAGTCCCCTTACGGGGAGCTCCTACAATGAGCAGTTCTTC
CDR3 protein: CASSPLTGSSYNEQFF

J gene: TRBJ1-4
clone size: many
D gene: TRBD1
V gene: TRBV12-3/TRBV12-4
CDR3 DNA: TGTGCCAGCAGGGCACAGGGGGCGGGTAATGAAAAACTGTTTTTT
CDR3 protein: CASRAQGAGNEKLFF

J gene: TRBJ2-5
clone size: few
D gene: NA
V gene: TRBV20-1
CDR3 DNA: TGCAGTGCTAGAGAGTGTCGCAGGGAGACCCAGTACTTC
CDR3 protein: CSARECRRETQYF

J gene: TRBJ2-3
clone size: NA
D gene: NA
V gene: TRBV7-2
CDR3 DNA: TGTGCCAGCAGCTCTCGTGGCGGGACTACAGATACGCAGTATTTT
CDR3 protein: CASSSRGGTTDTQYF

J gene: TRBJ2-5
clone size: many
D gene: NA
V gene: TRBV2
CDR3 DNA: TGTGCCAGCAGTGATTTTGAGACCCAGTACTTC
CDR3 protein: CASSDFETQYF

J gene: TRBJ2-1
clone size: NA
D gene: TRBD2
V gene: TRBV3-1
CDR3 DNA: TGTGCCAGCAGCGCCTTCTTCCCTAGCGGGACCTACAATGAGCAGTTCTTC
CDR3 protein: CASSAFFPSGTYNEQFF

J gene: TRBJ2-5
clone size: NA
D gene: NA
V gene: TRBV6-5
CDR3 DNA: TGTGCCAGCAGTTACCGGGACCGGAGGGAGACCCAGTACTTC
CDR3 protein: CASSYRDRRETQYF

J gene: TRBJ2-1
clone size: NA
D gene: TRBD2
V gene: TRBV9
CDR3 DNA: TGTGCCAGCGCGGGAGATCGTGAGCAGTTCTTC
CDR3 protein: CASAGDREQFF